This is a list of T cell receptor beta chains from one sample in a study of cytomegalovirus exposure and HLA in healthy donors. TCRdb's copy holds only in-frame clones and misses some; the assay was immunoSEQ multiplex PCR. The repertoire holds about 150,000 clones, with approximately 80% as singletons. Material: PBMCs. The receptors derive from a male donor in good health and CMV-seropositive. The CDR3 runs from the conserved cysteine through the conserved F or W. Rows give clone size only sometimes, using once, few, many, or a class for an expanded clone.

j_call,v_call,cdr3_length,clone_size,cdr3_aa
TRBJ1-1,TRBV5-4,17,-,CASSLGYPTGLNTEAFF
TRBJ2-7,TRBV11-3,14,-,CASSFPGGTYEQYF
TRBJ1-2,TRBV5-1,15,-,CASSLGQGPRDGYTF
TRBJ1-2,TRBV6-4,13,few,CASNKGGDYGYTF
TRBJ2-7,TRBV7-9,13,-,CASSTRQVPLIGF
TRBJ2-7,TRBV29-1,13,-,CSVEAGPEGEQYF
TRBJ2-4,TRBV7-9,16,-,CASSPGTSGSPDIQYF
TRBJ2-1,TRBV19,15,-,CASSLQDIFYNEQFF
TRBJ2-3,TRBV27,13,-,CASSFSPGLPEYF
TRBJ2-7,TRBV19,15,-,CASSKQVLSSYEQYF
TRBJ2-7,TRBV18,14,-,CASSWTSGTYEQYF
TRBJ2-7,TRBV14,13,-,CASSPINSYEQYF
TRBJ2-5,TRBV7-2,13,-,CASSGPRGETQYF
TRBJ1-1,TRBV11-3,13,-,CASRSSLNTEAFF
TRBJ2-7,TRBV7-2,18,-,CASSPGRLAGVGTYEQYF
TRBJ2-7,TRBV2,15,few,CASSHSGTGSYEQYF
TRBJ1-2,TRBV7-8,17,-,CASSLTAGAPLTYGYTF
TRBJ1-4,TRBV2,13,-,CASSAGQYEKLFF
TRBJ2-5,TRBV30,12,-,CAWGEQGGTQYF
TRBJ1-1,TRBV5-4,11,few,CASRYGTEAFF
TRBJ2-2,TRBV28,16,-,CASSQSAGGQPGELFF
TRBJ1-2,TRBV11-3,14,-,CASRVTGGSYGYTF
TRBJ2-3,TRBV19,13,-,CASGSGVTDTQYF
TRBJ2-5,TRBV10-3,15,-,CAIKSGLAGQETQYF
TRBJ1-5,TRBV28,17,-,CASTSRLQTHGNQPQHF
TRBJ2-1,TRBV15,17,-,CATSRGGLLLSYNEQFF
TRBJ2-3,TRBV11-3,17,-,CASSLGEAGEVRDTQYF
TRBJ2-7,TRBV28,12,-,CASSLQHDEQYF
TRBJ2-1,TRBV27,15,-,CASSLTSGEYNEQFF
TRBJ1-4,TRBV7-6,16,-,CASSPTTGTVNEKLFF
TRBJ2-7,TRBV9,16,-,CASSVGGSGEIYEQYF
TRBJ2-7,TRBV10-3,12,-,CATNDRVGEQYF
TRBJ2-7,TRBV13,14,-,CASSPRTSAYEQYF
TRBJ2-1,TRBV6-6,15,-,CASSSGSGSYNEQFF
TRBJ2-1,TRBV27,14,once,CACRTSGRNNEQFF
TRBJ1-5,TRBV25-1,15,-,CASSVAGAVNQPQHF
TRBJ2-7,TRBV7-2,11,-,CASSLSSEQYF
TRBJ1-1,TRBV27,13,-,CASIEVGNTEAFF
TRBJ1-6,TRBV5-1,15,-,CASSSDISYNSPLHF
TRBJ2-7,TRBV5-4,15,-,CASSLELAGAYEQYF
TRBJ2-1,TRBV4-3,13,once,CASSQALAYEQFF
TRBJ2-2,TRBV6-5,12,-,CASRGFAGELFF
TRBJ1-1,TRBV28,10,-,CASRRAEAFF
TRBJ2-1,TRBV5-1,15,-,CASSLATSGSAEQFF
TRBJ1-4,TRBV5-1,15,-,CASSLRQGADEKLFF
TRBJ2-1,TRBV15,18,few,CATSREMGSGSAISEQFF
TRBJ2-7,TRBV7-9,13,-,CASSSTSAYEQYF
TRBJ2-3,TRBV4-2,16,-,CASSQELAGGTDTQYF
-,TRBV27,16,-,CASSSTPSGPAYEQYF
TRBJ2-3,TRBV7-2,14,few,CASSSDPETDTQYF
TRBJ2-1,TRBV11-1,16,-,CASSPYSGSSYNEQFF
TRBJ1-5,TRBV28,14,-,CASSPPRGFQPQHF
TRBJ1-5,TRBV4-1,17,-,CASSQDRVGTGTQPQHF
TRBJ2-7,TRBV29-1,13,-,CSVGGTESYEQYF
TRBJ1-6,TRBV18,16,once,CASSPRRVTYNSPLHF